Listed here are 9 T cell receptor beta chains from one sample, sequenced in a study of T cell responses to AZD1222 COVID-19 vaccine. Profiled with immunoSEQ multiplex PCR; TCRdb holds only in-frame clones, not every one. The repertoire consists of 70,000 to 90,000 clones, with about 92% occurring once and the leading ten covering approximately 3%. Specimen: peripheral blood, collected on day 0 of AZD1222 vaccination. The receptors shown here come from an adult in good health.

This chain links TRBV30 with TRBJ2-2; no reliable D call. V shed 2 bases and J shed 5 bases, with 9 bases lying between them. The CDR3 sequence is 13 residues long. Germline V gene sequence: CDR1 GTSNPN, CDR2 SVGIG (reference sequence). The CDR3 protein is CAWSYTETGELFF. CDR3 coding DNA: TGTGCCTGGAGTTACACAGAGACCGGGGAGCTGTTTTTT.

This clone has just one count. The V gene is TRBV7-9, the J gene TRBJ1-2; no clear D gene. V was clipped by 0 bases and J by 6 bases, with 14 bases between them. Germline values: CDR1 SEHNR, CDR2 FQNEAQ (reference sequence). CDR3 length: 15 residues. This chain's CDR3 is CASSLALAARNGYTF. Written as DNA, the CDR3 is TGTGCCAGCAGCTTAGCGCTGGCTGCGAGAAATGGCTACACCTTC. The whole variable domain, remainder taken from reference TRBV7-9 and TRBJ1-2, is DTGVSQNPRHKITKRGQNVTFRCDPISEHNRLYWYRQTLGQGPEFLTYFQNEAQLEKSRLLSDRFSAERPKGSFSTLEIQRTEQGDSAMYLCASSLALAARNGYTFGSGTRLTVV.

The chain has TRBV2 and TRBJ2-7; tentative D call: TRBD1 (6 bases). Germline V lookup: CDR1 SNHLY, CDR2 FYNNEI. V dropped 6 bases and J dropped 4 bases, with 19 bases sitting between them. There are 15 residues in the CDR3. CDR3 loop: CASRGQGGVGYEQYF. The CDR3 coding sequence is TGTGCCAGCAGGGGTCAAGGGGGAGTGGGGTACGAGCAGTACTTC.

In regard to this clone: Compared with germline, one end of the junction differs, possibly owing to a read error. The chain joins TRBV7-9 to TRBJ2-7, with 11 bases matching TRBD1. In germline, CDR1 is SEHNR, CDR2 FQNEAQ (reference sequence). The CDR3 runs to 12 residues. The CDR3 here is CASSFPGTGGSF. The CDR3 DNA reads as TGTGCCAGCAGCTTCCCCGGGACAGGGGGTTCATTC.

The chain combines TRBV10-3 with TRBJ2-5; D not certain. With 4 bases removed from V and 5 bases from J, the gap between germline ends came to 14 bases. CDR1 is ENHRY, CDR2 SYGVKD, per germline. This CDR3 has 14 amino acids. The CDR3 sequence is CAISGPGLGETQYF. CDR3 DNA sequence: TGTGCCATCAGTGGCCCGGGCCTCGGGGAGACCCAGTACTTC.

The chain carries TRBV2 and TRBJ1-6; 7 bases map to TRBD1. The CDR3 consists of 14 residues. The ends lost 5 bases at V and 8 bases at J; junction bases unmatched: 6. In germline, CDR1 is SNHLY, CDR2 FYNNEI. In DNA form, the CDR3 reads TGTGCCAGCAGTCCACAGGGGATTGATTCACCCCTCCACTTT. It is translated as CASSPQGIDSPLHF. The complete variable domain, with remaining parts taken from reference TRBV2 and TRBJ1-6, reads EPEVTQTPSHQVTQMGQEVILRCVPISNHLYFYWYRQILGQKVEFLVSFYNNEISEKSEIFDDQFSVERPDGSNFTLKIRSTKLEDSAMYFCASSPQGIDSPLHFGNGTRLTVT.

V and J are TRBV7-9 and TRBJ2-7; D not resolved. Between the trimmed V and J ends, which lost 3 bases and 2 bases, there was a span of 5 bases. Germline V lookup: CDR1 SEHNR, CDR2 FQNEAQ (reference sequence). This CDR3 comprises 12 residues. The CDR3 nucleotides are TGTGCCAGCAGCTTTCGTACCTACGAGCAGTACTTC. It is translated as CASSFRTYEQYF.

This clone is a singleton in its sample. The rearrangement uses TRBV28 and TRBJ1-1; 7 bases are a match to TRBD1. This CDR3 has 15 residues. V was pared by 7 bases and J by 10 bases, with 18 bases of the junction left unmatched. Germline V gene data show CDR1 as MDHEN and CDR2 as SYDVKM. CDR3 protein: CASIHAGTDPPAAFF. Written as DNA, the CDR3 is TGTGCCAGCATCCACGCGGGGACAGACCCCCCTGCAGCTTTCTTT. The full variable domain, with the rest looked up from reference TRBV28 and TRBJ1-1, is DVKVTQSSRYLVKRTGEKVFLECVQDMDHENMFWYRQDPGLGLRLIYFSYDVKMKEKGDIPEGYSVSREKKERFSLILESASTNQTSMYLCASIHAGTDPPAAFFGQGTRLTVV.

The chain combines TRBV10-2 with TRBJ1-2; D is uncertain. The CDR3 consists of 12 residues. Germline-derived CDR1 and CDR2 are WSHSY and SAAADI. Trimming cost V 4 bases and J 3 bases, with 6 bases left between them. CDR3 DNA: TGCGCCAGCAGTGCGGATTACTATGGCTACACCTTC. Translating it yields CASSADYYGYTF.